This T cell receptor beta chain was recovered during a study of T-cell reconstitution after alpha-beta-depleted transplantation in children. Overall study findings and caveats: Some patients showed high day-60 TCRbeta diversity, which derived from surviving recipient T cells and thymic progenitors. Several hundred expanded graft clones reportedly supplied alpha-beta T cells about two months after transplant. Once a year had passed after transplant, T-cell counts and diversity came mostly from newly produced T cells.

This CDR3 region has 15 residues. CDR1 is SNHLY and CDR2 is FYNNEI in the germline V gene. Losses at the gene ends were 4 bases for V and 1 base for J; bases not matched to a gene: 5. Unique molecular identifiers were incorporated during preparation of the TCRbeta library. TCRdb redid the calling of the PCR reads with MiXCR, one entry per CDR3 protein. The sample yields around 270,000 distinct CDR3 sequences, 7.5% to 9% seen once. Many counts were recorded for this clonotype. Its antigen remains unidentified. The chain has TRBV2 and TRBJ2-3, with 7 bases fitting TRBD1. The receptor was isolated from a female patient younger than 10 who had a stem cell transplant for Fanconi anemia, so the T cells may come from the graft donor. The sequenced sample was peripheral blood, obtained 360 days after TCRalphabeta/CD19-depleted stem cell transplant. CDR3 bases: TGTGCCAGCAGTGGGTCAGGGGGAGGCACAGATACGCAGTATTTT. It yields the protein CASSGSGGGTDTQYF.